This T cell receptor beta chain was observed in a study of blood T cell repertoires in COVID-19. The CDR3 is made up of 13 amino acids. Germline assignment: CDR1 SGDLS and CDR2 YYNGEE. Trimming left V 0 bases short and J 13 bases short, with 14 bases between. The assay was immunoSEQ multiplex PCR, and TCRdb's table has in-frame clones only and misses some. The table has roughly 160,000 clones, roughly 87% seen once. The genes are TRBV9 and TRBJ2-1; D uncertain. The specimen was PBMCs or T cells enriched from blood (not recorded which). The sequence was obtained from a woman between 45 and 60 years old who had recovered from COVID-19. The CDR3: CASSVAQSQIQFF. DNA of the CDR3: TGTGCCAGCAGCGTAGCTCAGTCCCAGATCCAGTTCTTC.